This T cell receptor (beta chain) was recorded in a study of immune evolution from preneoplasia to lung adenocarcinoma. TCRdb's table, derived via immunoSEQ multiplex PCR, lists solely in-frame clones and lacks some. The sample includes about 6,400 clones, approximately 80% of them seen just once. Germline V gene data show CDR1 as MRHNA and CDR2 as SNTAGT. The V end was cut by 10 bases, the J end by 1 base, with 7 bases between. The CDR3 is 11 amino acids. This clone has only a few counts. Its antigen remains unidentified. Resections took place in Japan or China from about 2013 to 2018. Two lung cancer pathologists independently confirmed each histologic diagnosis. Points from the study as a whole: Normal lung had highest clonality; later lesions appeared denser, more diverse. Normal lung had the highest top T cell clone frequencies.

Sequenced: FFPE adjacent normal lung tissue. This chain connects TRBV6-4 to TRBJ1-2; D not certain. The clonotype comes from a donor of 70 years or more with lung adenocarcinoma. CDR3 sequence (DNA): TGTGCCACCCTCGGTAACTATGGCTACACCTTC. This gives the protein CATLGNYGYTF.